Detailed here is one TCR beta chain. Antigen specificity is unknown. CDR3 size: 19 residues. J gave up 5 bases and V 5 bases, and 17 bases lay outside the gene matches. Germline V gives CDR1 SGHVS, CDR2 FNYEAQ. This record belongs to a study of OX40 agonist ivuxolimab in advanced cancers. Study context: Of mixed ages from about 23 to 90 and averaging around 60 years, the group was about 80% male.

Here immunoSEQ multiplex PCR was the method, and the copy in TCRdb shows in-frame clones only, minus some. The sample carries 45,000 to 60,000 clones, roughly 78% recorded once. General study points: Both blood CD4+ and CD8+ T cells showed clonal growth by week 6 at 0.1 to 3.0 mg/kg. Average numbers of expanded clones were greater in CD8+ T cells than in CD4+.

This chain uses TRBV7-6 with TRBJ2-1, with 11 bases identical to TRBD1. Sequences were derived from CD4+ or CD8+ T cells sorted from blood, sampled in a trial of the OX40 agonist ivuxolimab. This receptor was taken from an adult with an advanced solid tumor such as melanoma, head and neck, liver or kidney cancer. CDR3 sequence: CASSIPPGQGVNADNEQFF. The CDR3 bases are TGTGCCAGCAGCATACCTCCGGGACAGGGGGTTAACGCGGACAATGAGCAGTTCTTC. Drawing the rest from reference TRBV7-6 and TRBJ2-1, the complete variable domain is GAGVSQSPRYKVTKRGQDVALRCDPISGHVSLYWYRQALGQGPEFLTYFNYEAQQDKSGLPNDRFSAERPEGSISTLTIQRTEQRDSAMYRCASSIPPGQGVNADNEQFFGPGTRLTVL.